Presented here are 24 T cell receptor beta chains from one specimen sequenced in a study of low-dose radiotherapy and immunotherapy resistance in tumors. Alpha- and beta-chain coverage of first-strand cDNA came from TRAV- and TRBV-specific primers. It was with a constant-region primer and a V-primer adapter that TCRs were amplified over around 20 PCR cycles. TCRdb re-called the reads with MiXCR, one entry per CDR3 protein. The data hold under 110,000 distinct CDR3 sequences, with about a fifth observed a single time. Time point indicated: after trial treatment. Sample treatment: LDRT plus nivolumab, ipilimumab, low-dose cyclophosphamide and aspirin (RACIN trial). Sequenced here: PBMCs, sampled after low-dose radiotherapy plus immunotherapy. All receptors derive from a male donor with prostate cancer.

This clonotype was seen more than once but under ten times. The rearrangement uses TRBV28 and TRBJ2-3; D assignment may be TRBD1 or TRBD2 (5 bases each). CDR1 is MDHEN, CDR2 SYDVKM, per germline. The V and J ends lost 4 bases and 5 bases respectively, with 13 bases between them. This CDR3 contains 14 residues. The CDR3 bases are TGTGCCAGCAGTTCCGGGGCGACCAGAGATACGCAGTATTTT. Translation: CASSSGATRDTQYF.

There are many counts of this clonotype. The J gene is TRBJ1-5, the V gene TRBV2; D possibly corresponds to TRBD1 (6 bases). Trimming pared 6 bases from V and 10 bases from J, leaving 19 bases between. The CDR3 sequence is 14 residues long. CDR1 is SNHLY and CDR2 is FYNNEI in the germline V gene. As DNA, the CDR3 is TGTGCCAGCAGCCCCATACAGGGTCTACCCCCCCAGCATTTT. Encoded protein: CASSPIQGLPPQHF.

This clonotype was found many times. The gene calls are TRBV9 and TRBJ2-5; 9 bases align to TRBD2. In germline, CDR1 is SGDLS, CDR2 YYNGEE. This CDR3 has 18 amino acids. The V and J ends lost 0 bases and 0 bases, in that order; junction bases with no gene match: 9. DNA for the CDR3: TGTGCCAGCAGCGTAGGGGTAGCGGGGGCCCTGTACCAAGAGACCCAGTACTTC. This encodes CASSVGVAGALYQETQYF.

The sample holds many counts of this clonotype. V usage is TRBV7-2 and J usage is TRBJ2-5; D call uncertain. The CDR3 length is 14 residues. The V and J ends lost 1 base and 1 base respectively, with 7 bases between them. Germline CDR1 reads SGHTA; CDR2 reads FQGNSA. Here the CDR3 reads CASSLEAIQETQYF. CDR3 sequence (DNA): TGTGCCAGCAGCTTAGAAGCCATCCAAGAGACCCAGTACTTC.

The genes are TRBV9 and TRBJ2-3; D is possibly TRBD2 (6 bases). V was trimmed by 2 bases and J by 2 bases, leaving 18 bases between them. The CDR3 is 17 residues long. The V gene's germline CDR1 is SGDLS and CDR2 YYNGEE. Here the CDR3 reads CASSVAASVTTTDTQYF. The CDR3 coding sequence is TGTGCCAGCAGCGTCGCCGCTAGCGTGACTACCACAGATACGCAGTATTTT.

This clonotype was counted at least ten times. The genes are TRBV12-3 or TRBV12-4 and TRBJ2-1, with D tentatively TRBD1 (6 bases). With 5 bases removed from V and 2 bases from J, the gap between germline ends came to 10 bases. CDR3 length: 14 amino acids. Here the CDR3 DNA reads TGTGCCAGCAGTCCGACAGGCCCCTACAATGAGCAGTTCTTC. This translates into CASSPTGPYNEQFF.

On this clonotype: Just one base apart from a much larger clone, this may be a read error. This sequence joins TRBV6-2 or TRBV6-3 and TRBJ2-7, with D possibly TRBD1 on 5 matching bases. V shed 3 bases and J shed 6 bases, with 9 bases lying between them. The CDR3 has 12 amino acids. Germline CDR1 MNHEY, CDR2 SVGEGT. CDR3 in amino acids: CASSYHDSEQYF. In DNA form, the CDR3 reads TGTGCCAGCAGTTATCACGACAGCGAGCAGTACTTC.

This clonotype was counted ten times or more. The chain employs TRBV20-1 and TRBJ2-7; 8 bases fit TRBD2. V trimming: 6 bases; J trimming: 5 bases; junction bases outside the gene matches: 15. The CDR3 length is 15 residues. The V gene's germline CDR1 is DFQATT and CDR2 SNEGSKA (reference sequence). CDR3 in amino acids: CSAFGGGGRANEQYF. The CDR3 DNA sequence: TGCAGTGCCTTCGGGGGCGGGGGGAGGGCGAACGAGCAGTACTTC.

Concerning this clonotype itself: This sequence is one base from a far larger clone and is likely a read error. The rearrangement uses TRBV6-5 and TRBJ1-1; 7 nucleotides match TRBD1. The CDR3 runs to 14 residues. The germline CDR1 and CDR2 sequences are MNHEY and SVGAGI. The CDR3 DNA reads as TGTGACAGCAGGCTACAGGGGATGGGCACTGAAGCTTTCTTT. It specifies CDSRLQGMGTEAFF.

This clonotype appeared many times. V usage is TRBV5-1 and J usage is TRBJ2-1; 9 bases agree with TRBD2. CDR3 length: 16 amino acids. V dropped 0 bases and J dropped 6; count of bases not matched to a gene: 7. The germline V gene encodes CDR1 SGHRS and CDR2 YFSETQ. In DNA, the CDR3 is TGCGCCAGCAGCTTGGGTCCTAGCGGGACCCTCAATGAGCAGTTCTTC. The encoded protein is CASSLGPSGTLNEQFF. Combining the CDR3 with reference TRBV5-1 and TRBJ2-1 gives the whole variable domain KAGVTQTPRYLIKTRGQQVTLSCSPISGHRSVSWYQQTPGQGLQFLFEYFSETQRNKGNFPGRFSGRQFSNSRSEMNVSTLELGDSALYLCASSLGPSGTLNEQFFGPGTRLTVL.

At least ten counts were recorded for this clonotype. The CDR3 loop reads CASSQELQGQPQHF. In nucleotides, the CDR3 is TGTGCCAGCAGCCAAGAACTCCAGGGACAGCCCCAGCATTTT. The chain is built from TRBV4-2 and TRBJ1-5; tentatively, D is TRBD1 (5 bases). Germline loops: CDR1 LGHNA, CDR2 YNFKEQ. The V end was cut by 0 bases, the J end by 7 bases, with 10 bases between. The CDR3 is 14 amino acids.

This clonotype was seen at least ten times. The chain joins TRBV27 to TRBJ2-1, with a possible D match to TRBD1 (6 bases). Germline V gene sequence: CDR1 MNHEY, CDR2 SMNVEV (reference sequence). This CDR3 contains 15 residues. V was pared by 5 bases and J by 4 bases, with 15 bases between. The chain's CDR3 is CASSLTQGGYNEQFF. The CDR3 DNA follows: TGTGCCAGCAGTCTTACACAGGGTGGATACAATGAGCAGTTCTTC.

The genes are TRBV28 and TRBJ1-5; 8 bases line up with TRBD1. The CDR3 contains 15 residues. Germline V gene sequence: CDR1 MDHEN, CDR2 SYDVKM. Trimming took 7 bases from V and 5 from J; bases not matched to a gene: 10. Here the CDR3 DNA reads TGTGCCAGCACCTCTACCGGGACAGGTTATCAGCCCCAGCATTTT. As protein: CASTSTGTGYQPQHF. Together with reference TRBV28 and TRBJ1-5, the CDR3 gives the full variable domain: DVKVTQSSRYLVKRTGEKVFLECVQDMDHENMFWYRQDPGLGLRLIYFSYDVKMKEKGDIPEGYSVSREKKERFSLILESASTNQTSMYLCASTSTGTGYQPQHFGDGTRLSIL.

In its sample, this clonotype ranks as medium-sized (0.01 to 0.1%). V gene TRBV3-1 combines with J gene TRBJ1-2; D call uncertain. CDR1 LGHDT and CDR2 YNNKEL come from the germline V gene (reference sequence). The CDR3 is made up of 14 amino acids. The germline V and J ends were trimmed by 0 bases and 8 bases, with 13 bases remaining between them. This CDR3 is CASSQEGYTDGYTF. Here the CDR3 DNA reads TGTGCCAGCAGCCAAGAGGGGTACACGGACGGCTACACCTTC. Looking up the rest from reference TRBV3-1 and TRBJ1-2 gives the full variable domain: DTAVSQTPKYLVTQMGNDKSIKCEQNLGHDTMYWYKQDSKKFLKIMFSYNNKELIINETVPNRFSPKSPDKAHLNLHINSLELGDSAVYFCASSQEGYTDGYTFGSGTRLTVV.

This clonotype was picked up many times. This chain links TRBV7-9 with TRBJ2-5, with TRBD2 identical over 9 bases. Germline trimming cut 3 bases from V and 1 base from J; bases unmatched to any gene: 6. This CDR3 comprises 16 residues. Germline lookup yields CDR1 SEHNR and CDR2 FQNEAQ (reference sequence). The CDR3 spells CASSFTGLASQETQYF. The CDR3 DNA sequence: TGTGCCAGCAGCTTTACGGGACTAGCTAGCCAAGAGACCCAGTACTTC.

This clonotype was counted at least ten times. V is TRBV15 and J is TRBJ2-7, with 9 bases aligning to TRBD2. The CDR3 length is 14 residues. J was trimmed by 4 bases and V by 4 bases; bases with no gene match: 5. Germline V gene data show CDR1 as LNHNV and CDR2 as YYDKDF (reference sequence). CDR3 nucleotides: TGTGCCACCAGCAACCTAGCGGGACCTTACGAGCAGTACTTC. It is translated as CATSNLAGPYEQYF.

This clonotype was picked up many times. This chain connects TRBV5-1 to TRBJ2-2; maybe TRBD1 (6 bases). The V and J ends lost 3 bases and 1 base respectively, with 10 bases between them. CDR3 length: 15 amino acids. Germline values: CDR1 SGHRS, CDR2 YFSETQ. The CDR3 DNA reads TGCGCCAGCAGCTCCCCACAGGGGAACACCGGGGAGCTGTTTTTT. Its translation: CASSSPQGNTGELFF.

This clonotype was detected ten times or more. The rearrangement joins TRBV29-1 to TRBJ2-5, with 8 bases matching TRBD1. The CDR3 has 16 residues. V lost 2 bases to trimming and J lost 4 bases; unmatched junction nucleotides: 12. CDR1 and CDR2 (germline): SQVTM, ANQGSEA. CDR3 sequence reads: CSVEKEAGGRGETQYF. CDR3 nucleotides: TGCAGCGTTGAAAAAGAGGCAGGGGGCAGGGGAGAGACCCAGTACTTC.

This clonotype was recorded many times. This chain links TRBV5-1 with TRBJ1-3; tentatively, D is TRBD1 (5 bases). The CDR3 runs to 17 residues. Germline lookup yields CDR1 SGHRS and CDR2 YFSETQ. V lost 1 base and J 4 bases, leaving 18 bases between the germline ends. The CDR3 DNA reads as TGCGCCAGCAGCTTGCCCAACAAGGGGACGGGCGGAAACACCATATATTTT. Protein product: CASSLPNKGTGGNTIYF.

This clonotype was seen repeatedly, ten times or more. The chain uses TRBV4-1 and TRBJ2-6; 9 nucleotides match TRBD1. Germline V gives CDR1 MGHRA, CDR2 YSYEKL. Losses at the gene ends were 1 base for V and 4 bases for J; bases not matched to a gene: 8. The CDR3 covers 18 residues. This CDR3 reads CASSQVIQGAGGANVLTF. CDR3 DNA: TGCGCCAGCAGCCAAGTCATACAGGGGGCGGGCGGGGCCAACGTCCTGACTTTC.

This rearrangement joins TRBV5-1 to TRBJ1-1; tentative D call: TRBD1 (5 bases). CDR3 size: 14 residues. CDR1 is SGHRS, CDR2 YFSETQ, per germline. Trimming cost V 7 bases and J 6 bases, with 19 bases left between them. The CDR3 DNA follows: TGCGCCAGCTCCGGGACGACCTCTTGGGCTGAAGCTTTCTTT. Amino acid sequence: CASSGTTSWAEAFF.

The chain is built from TRBV20-1 and TRBJ2-1; perhaps TRBD2 as D (5 bases). The V gene's germline CDR1 is DFQATT and CDR2 SNEGSKA (reference sequence). Trimming pared 4 bases from V and 4 bases from J, leaving 17 bases between. The CDR3 has 15 amino acids. The CDR3 DNA reads TGCAGTGCTAAGTTCAGCGACTACTCTTACAATGAGCAGTTCTTC. As protein: CSAKFSDYSYNEQFF.

This clonotype showed up many times. The rearrangement uses TRBV2 and TRBJ2-1, with unresolved D. V was pared by 7 bases and J by 7 bases, with 8 bases between. CDR1 SNHLY and CDR2 FYNNEI come from the germline V gene. The CDR3 totals 11 residues. The CDR3 coding sequence is TGTGCCAGCATGCAGTTTAATGAGCAGTTCTTC. It codes for CASMQFNEQFF. Full variable domain (remainder filled in from reference TRBV2 and TRBJ2-1): EPEVTQTPSHQVTQMGQEVILRCVPISNHLYFYWYRQILGQKVEFLVSFYNNEISEKSEIFDDQFSVERPDGSNFTLKIRSTKLEDSAMYFCASMQFNEQFFGPGTRLTVL.

This clonotype was picked up many times. This chain joins TRBV5-1 and TRBJ1-5; D gene uncertain. The germline V gene encodes CDR1 SGHRS and CDR2 YFSETQ. Trimming left V 0 bases short and J 0 bases short, with 7 bases between. This CDR3 has 15 amino acids. The CDR3: CASSLDPISNQPQHF. CDR3 nucleotide sequence: TGCGCCAGCAGCTTGGATCCGATTAGCAATCAGCCCCAGCATTTT.